This T cell receptor (beta chain) appears in the sequencing data of a study of patients and donors after allogeneic stem cell transplantation. TCRdb re-called the RT-PCR reads with MiXCR, one entry per CDR3 protein. The sample comprises 150,000 to 250,000 distinct CDR3 sequences, 35% to 50% of which are singletons, and 30% to 35% rests with the top ten. Trimming took off 2 bases at V and 4 bases at J, with 14 bases between the two ends. This CDR3 comprises 15 residues. Germline values: CDR1 MNHEY, CDR2 SMNVEV (reference sequence). The chain joins TRBV27 to TRBJ1-1, with D possibly being TRBD1 (5 bases). The receptor's source is a human donor who was either an allogeneic HSCT recipient or a stem cell or donor lymphocyte infusion donor (not recorded which). It is not recorded whose cells these are; they may come from a transplant donor. The sequenced material came from blood, either unsorted or a sorted T cell fraction (not recorded which). The CDR3 DNA reads as TGTGCCAGCAGTTTAGGGAGGGACTGGGTCACTGAAGCTTTCTTT. Translated: CASSLGRDWVTEAFF.